This T cell receptor (beta chain) was sequenced in a study of blood T cell repertoires in COVID-19. Looking at the study overall: The study drew acute and convalescent COVID-19 samples from the United States, Italy and Spain. The cDNA or gDNA used as material had been derived from T cells, B-cell-depleted T cells, or PBMCs.

CDR1 is SGHTS, CDR2 YDEGEE, per germline. Deletions cut 0 bases from V and 2 bases from J, with 12 bases between. The CDR3 has 15 amino acids. Original processing methods: The assay estimated nucleated cells by amplifying reference gene primers. Profiling relied on immunoSEQ multiplex PCR, and the TCRdb table lists in-frame clones only, not all of them. The DNA gave D and trimming, while V, J and clone size come from that table. The sample has tens of thousands of clones; 70% to 90% are singletons. The TCR comes from a man aged 70-80 years with acute or convalescent COVID-19. Material for sequencing was peripheral blood. The chain is built from TRBV5-8 and TRBJ2-7, with no clear D. In DNA form, the CDR3 reads TGTGCCAGCAGCTTGGGGCCCATGATGCCCTACGAGCAGTACTTC. Its protein is CASSLGPMMPYEQYF.